Following are 31 T cell receptor beta chains from one sample sequenced in a study of T cell responses to AZD1222 COVID-19 vaccine. The repertoire was sequenced with immunoSEQ multiplex PCR; TCRdb's copy has only in-frame clones and lacks some. The sample yields around 100,000 clones, 88% seen once. The material sequenced was peripheral blood, taken on day 0 of AZD1222 vaccination. Every receptor here comes from an adult in good health.

This chain connects TRBV5-4 to TRBJ1-5; D perhaps matches TRBD1 (6 bases). V was clipped by 0 bases and J by 3 bases, with 10 bases between them. Germline CDR1 is SGHNT and CDR2 is YYREEE (reference sequence). The CDR3 totals 15 residues. CDR3: CASSLGGGFNQPQHF. The DNA for the CDR3 is TGTGCCAGCAGCTTGGGAGGGGGGTTCAATCAGCCCCAGCATTTT.

The chain carries TRBV28 and TRBJ1-1; 8 nucleotides agree with TRBD1. The germline V gene encodes CDR1 MDHEN and CDR2 SYDVKM. V was pared by 4 bases and J by 4 bases, with 11 bases of the junction left unmatched. The CDR3 has 16 amino acids. The CDR3 DNA is TGTGCCAGCAGTTCGCAGGGGGCGCCCCTGGGCACTGAAGCTTTCTTT. Translated: CASSSQGAPLGTEAFF. Using reference TRBV28 and TRBJ1-1 for the parts outside the CDR3, the full variable domain is DVKVTQSSRYLVKRTGEKVFLECVQDMDHENMFWYRQDPGLGLRLIYFSYDVKMKEKGDIPEGYSVSREKKERFSLILESASTNQTSMYLCASSSQGAPLGTEAFFGQGTRLTVV.

The V gene is TRBV28, the J gene TRBJ1-5; perhaps TRBD1 as D (6 bases). The V end lost 8 bases, the J end lost 3 bases, and 11 bases lay between the germline ends. The germline CDR1 and CDR2 sequences are MDHEN and SYDVKM. The CDR3 runs 13 residues. The CDR3 DNA follows: TGTGCCAGCTCGGACAGTAACAATCAGCCCCAGCATTTT. Its protein product is CASSDSNNQPQHF. Full variable domain (remainder filled in from reference TRBV28 and TRBJ1-5): DVKVTQSSRYLVKRTGEKVFLECVQDMDHENMFWYRQDPGLGLRLIYFSYDVKMKEKGDIPEGYSVSREKKERFSLILESASTNQTSMYLCASSDSNNQPQHFGDGTRLSIL.

The V call is TRBV24-1, the J call TRBJ2-3, with TRBD2 as a possible D gene (5 bases). Germline V CDR1 and CDR2: KGHDR, SFDVKD. The CDR3 has 16 amino acids. V lost 4 bases to trimming and J lost 1 base, with 14 bases between them. Here the CDR3 DNA reads TGTGCCACCAGTGACCTATACTTCGGGGGCACAGATACGCAGTATTTT. This codes for CATSDLYFGGTDTQYF.

The rearrangement joins TRBV7-9 to TRBJ2-7, with D unresolved. With 4 bases removed from V and 6 bases from J, the gap between germline ends came to 10 bases. Per germline, CDR1 SEHNR and CDR2 FQNEAQ (reference sequence). The CDR3 is 12 residues long. The DNA of the CDR3 is TGTGCCAGCAGCTCTCGCGGTGGCGAGCAGTACTTC. It yields the protein CASSSRGGEQYF.

The chain links TRBV10-3 to TRBJ1-2; the match to TRBD1 covers 9 bases. Trimming removed 10 bases from V and 4 bases from J; junction bases left unmatched: 16. The CDR3 contains 16 residues. CDR1 is ENHRY and CDR2 is SYGVKD in the germline V gene. CDR3 sequence (DNA): TGTGCCACGAGGACACAGGGGGCAGAAGTAATCTATGGCTACACCTTC. Translation: CATRTQGAEVIYGYTF.

Written as DNA, the CDR3 is TGCGCCAGCAGCTCGCGAGCGAACACTGAAGCTTTCTTT. It is translated as CASSSRANTEAFF. The rearrangement links TRBV5-1 to TRBJ1-1, with D uncertain. Germline CDR1 SGHRS, CDR2 YFSETQ. The CDR3 consists of 13 residues. Trimming took off 3 bases at V and 1 base at J, with 7 bases between the two ends.

This clone was detected only once. The chain combines TRBV28 with TRBJ1-1; 7 bases agree with TRBD1. CDR1 is MDHEN, CDR2 SYDVKM, per germline. This CDR3 has 13 amino acids. With V trimmed by 1 base and J by 5 bases, 1 base remained unmatched. The CDR3 loop reads CASSLLQGTEAFF. CDR3 sequence (DNA): TGTGCCAGCAGTTTATTACAGGGGACTGAAGCTTTCTTT.

A note on this clone: Other DNA sequences within the sample encode an identical CDR3. J is TRBJ2-3 and V is TRBV19; D not certain. This CDR3 spans 13 amino acids. V was pared by 3 bases and J by 4 bases, with 8 bases between. Germline V gives CDR1 LNHDA, CDR2 SQIVND (reference sequence). CDR3 amino acids: CASSIGLADTQYF. The DNA of the CDR3 is TGTGCCAGTAGTATCGGCTTGGCAGATACGCAGTATTTT.

The genes are TRBV6-1 and TRBJ1-2; D is ambiguous. Per germline, CDR1 MNHNS and CDR2 SASEGT. The CDR3 is 14 amino acids. Trimming stripped 2 bases from V and 0 bases from J, with 7 bases between. The CDR3 region has the DNA TGTGCCAGCAGTGAAACCCCGGCTAACTATGGCTACACCTTC. It is translated as CASSETPANYGYTF.

The genes are TRBV3-1 (or the pseudogene TRBV3-2) and TRBJ2-3; D gene unclear. The CDR3 extends over 14 amino acids. Germline V gene data show CDR1 as LGHDT and CDR2 as YNNKEL (reference sequence). Trimming cost V 0 bases and J 2 bases, with 6 bases left between them. CDR3 region: CASSQEGATDTQYF. CDR3 bases: TGTGCCAGCAGCCAAGAAGGAGCCACAGATACGCAGTATTTT.

This clone was seen once. The chain links TRBV6-1 to TRBJ2-5, with D possibly TRBD1 on 5 matching bases. Trimming shortened V by 1 base and J by 1 base, and 7 bases separated the two germline ends. Per the germline V gene, CDR1 is MNHNS and CDR2 is SASEGT. The CDR3 is 14 residues long. CDR3 protein: CASSEVGAQETQYF. CDR3 nucleotides: TGTGCCAGCAGTGAAGTAGGGGCCCAAGAGACCCAGTACTTC.

The rearrangement joins TRBV15 to TRBJ1-1; D uncertain. Trimming cost V 3 bases and J 3 bases, with 5 bases left between them. Germline values: CDR1 LNHNV, CDR2 YYDKDF (reference sequence). This CDR3 region has 12 residues. The CDR3 here is CATSSLDTEAFF. CDR3 nucleotide sequence: TGTGCCACCAGCAGCCTAGACACTGAAGCTTTCTTT.

CDR3 in DNA: TGCGCCAGCAGCTTGGCCCCCCTCTCAGAGACCGGCACTGAAGCTTTCTTT. This gives the protein CASSLAPLSETGTEAFF. The chain joins TRBV5-1 to TRBJ1-1; D remains unclear. The length of the CDR3 is 17 residues. CDR1 is SGHRS and CDR2 is YFSETQ in the germline V gene. The V gene lost 0 bases and the J gene lost 4 bases, with 19 bases spanning the gap.

The gene calls are TRBV6-5 and TRBJ2-7; no reliable D call. The CDR3 contains 14 residues. Trimming stripped 5 bases from V and 2 bases from J, with 13 bases between. CDR1 is MNHEY and CDR2 is SVGAGI in the germline V gene. In nucleotides, the CDR3 is TGTGCCAGCAGTCAAACCCGACACACCTACGAGCAGTACTTC. Its protein is CASSQTRHTYEQYF.

The V and J genes are TRBV9 and TRBJ1-1; D ambiguous. Germline V gives CDR1 SGDLS, CDR2 YYNGEE. The CDR3 is 15 residues long. Trimming took 1 base from V and 5 from J, leaving 15 bases between them. CDR3 sequence reads: CASSVTPGMGTEAFF. CDR3 nucleotides: TGTGCCAGCAGCGTAACCCCTGGCATGGGGACTGAAGCTTTCTTT.

This clone occurred once. The V call is TRBV4-1, the J call TRBJ2-3; D remains unclear. Germline loops: CDR1 MGHRA, CDR2 YSYEKL. Trimming left V 2 bases short and J 6 bases short, with 6 bases between. CDR3 length: 12 residues. The CDR3 sequence: CASSQPRDTQYF. As DNA, the CDR3 is TGCGCCAGCAGCCAACCAAGGGATACGCAGTATTTT.

The DNA of the CDR3 is TGTGCCAGCAGCCCCCGTTTGCAACTGAACACCGGGGAGCTGTTTTTT. This encodes CASSPRLQLNTGELFF. This chain connects TRBV7-9 to TRBJ2-2, with unresolved D. Germline CDR1 and CDR2: SEHNR and FQNEAQ (reference sequence). V was trimmed by 5 bases and J by 1 base, leaving 14 bases between them. The CDR3 has 16 residues.

The rearrangement links TRBV6-5 to TRBJ2-1, with D unclear. Germline V gives CDR1 MNHEY, CDR2 SVGAGI. The V gene lost 5 bases and the J gene lost 9 bases, with 8 bases spanning the gap. The CDR3 has 11 amino acids. This CDR3 is CASSTLSEQFF. The CDR3 DNA sequence: TGTGCCAGCAGTACACTAAGTGAGCAGTTCTTC.

CDR3 protein: CASSYSILGNEQFF. CDR3 nucleotides: TGTGCCAGCAGTTACTCGATCCTAGGCAATGAGCAGTTCTTC. The chain is built from TRBV6-2 or TRBV6-3 and TRBJ2-1; D not resolved. With 0 bases removed from V and 6 bases from J, the gap between germline ends came to 9 bases. The CDR3 is made up of 14 amino acids. Germline V CDR1 and CDR2: MNHEY, SVGEGT.

The rearrangement links TRBV6-4 to TRBJ1-6; 7 bases are shared with TRBD1. V shed 5 bases and J 5 bases; nucleotides not matched to a gene: 3. Looked up from germline, CDR1 is MRHNA and CDR2 is SNTAGT. CDR3 size: 14 residues. CDR3 sequence (DNA): TGTGCCAGCAGTTCCGGGACAGATAATTCACCCCTCCACTTT. This codes for CASSSGTDNSPLHF.

This chain uses TRBV18 with TRBJ1-4, with 8 bases identical to TRBD1. The length of the CDR3 is 15 residues. Germline V gene lookup returns CDR1 KGHSH and CDR2 LQKENI. J gave up 7 bases and V 2 bases, and 6 bases lay outside the gene matches. CDR3 sequence (DNA): TGTGCCAGCTCACCATCGCAGGGGGCCGTTGAAAAACTGTTTTTT. Its translation is CASSPSQGAVEKLFF. Variable domain in full (rest from reference TRBV18 and TRBJ1-4): NAGVMQNPRHLVRRRGQEARLRCSPMKGHSHVYWYRQLPEEGLKFMVYLQKENIIDESGMPKERFSAEFPKEGPSILRIQQVVRGDSAAYFCASSPSQGAVEKLFFGSGTQLSVL.

The chain joins TRBV7-9 to TRBJ2-2; 7 nucleotides agree with TRBD1. This CDR3 has 16 residues. Germline CDR1 reads SEHNR; CDR2 reads FQNEAQ (reference sequence). V trimming: 5 bases; J trimming: 4 bases; junction bases outside the gene matches: 10. The CDR3 region is CASSLLVTGSTGELFF. The DNA of the CDR3 is TGTGCCAGCAGCCTATTAGTGACAGGGTCCACCGGGGAGCTGTTTTTT.

Only one count was recorded for this clone. The J gene is TRBJ2-3, the V gene TRBV29-1, with unresolved D. This CDR3 spans 13 amino acids. Per the germline V gene, CDR1 is SQVTM and CDR2 is ANQGSEA. The ends were cut back, 1 base at V and 0 bases at J, with 5 bases in the middle. Here the CDR3 reads CSVEGTSTDTQYF. In DNA form, the CDR3 reads TGCAGCGTTGAAGGGACCAGCACAGATACGCAGTATTTT.

The gene calls are TRBV6-5 and TRBJ1-3; D is uncertain. This CDR3 is built from 15 residues. Trimming removed 7 bases at V and 2 bases at J, with 15 bases between. CDR1 and CDR2 from the germline V gene are MNHEY and SVGAGI. In DNA form, the CDR3 reads TGTGCCAGCAATCAACCCCGGGAGACTGGAAACACCATATATTTT. This codes for CASNQPRETGNTIYF.

This clone appeared once. The V gene is TRBV7-9, the J gene TRBJ2-7; D might be TRBD1 or TRBD2, each matching 6 bases. The CDR3 is made up of 13 amino acids. The germline V and J ends were trimmed by 3 bases and 5 bases, with 11 bases remaining between them. CDR1 is SEHNR, CDR2 FQNEAQ, per germline (reference sequence). CDR3 sequence: CASSLAGGHEQYF. Written as DNA, the CDR3 is TGTGCCAGCAGCTTGGCCGGGGGCCACGAGCAGTACTTC.

The chain uses TRBV4-3 and TRBJ2-2, with 10 bases identical to TRBD2. Per the germline V gene, CDR1 is LGHNA and CDR2 is YSLEER. This CDR3 is built from 18 residues. J gave up 2 bases and V 1 base, and 7 bases lay outside the gene matches. CDR3 bases: TGCGCCAGCAGCCAAGGAGAACTAGCGGGACATAACACCGGGGAGCTGTTTTTT. This sequence encodes CASSQGELAGHNTGELFF.

J is TRBJ2-1 and V is TRBV11-2, with D uncertain. Trimming pared 0 bases from V and 10 bases from J, leaving 10 bases between. The CDR3 is 13 residues long. Germline V gene data show CDR1 as SGHAT and CDR2 as FQNNGV. The CDR3 loop reads CASSLEVQTEQFF. The DNA of the CDR3 is TGTGCCAGCAGCTTAGAAGTTCAGACGGAGCAGTTCTTC.

This chain uses TRBV6-5 with TRBJ1-5; TRBD1 aligns across 8 bases. Per germline, CDR1 MNHEY and CDR2 SVGAGI. Germline trimming cut 6 bases from V and 7 bases from J; bases unmatched to any gene: 5. CDR3 length equals 13 residues. The CDR3 DNA reads as TGTGCCAGCAGCCAGGGGGCGGAACAGCCCCAGCATTTT. It encodes CASSQGAEQPQHF.

The chain uses TRBV19 and TRBJ2-5, with 10 bases that match TRBD2. The CDR3 extends over 17 amino acids. From germline, CDR1 is LNHDA and CDR2 SQIVND (reference sequence). Trimming at V came to 4 bases and at J to 3 bases, leaving 11 bases not matched to a gene. The CDR3 here is CASSKGQRLAGKETQYF. The CDR3 nucleotides are TGTGCCAGTAGTAAGGGCCAAAGACTAGCGGGTAAAGAGACCCAGTACTTC. The full variable domain, with the rest looked up from reference TRBV19 and TRBJ2-5, is DGGITQSPKYLFRKEGQNVTLSCEQNLNHDAMYWYRQDPGQGLRLIYYSQIVNDFQKGDIAEGYSVSREKKESFPLTVTSAQKNPTAFYLCASSKGQRLAGKETQYFGPGTRLLVL.

This clone has only one observation. This chain connects TRBV6-2 or TRBV6-3 to TRBJ1-2, with 7 bases lining up with TRBD1. CDR3 length: 12 residues. From germline, CDR1 is MNHEY and CDR2 SVGEGT. Trimming cost V 4 bases and J 8 bases; bases outside gene matches: 4. The CDR3 loop reads CASSLQGDGYTF. As DNA, the CDR3 is TGTGCCAGCAGTTTGCAGGGGGACGGCTACACCTTC.